This paragraph reports one T cell receptor beta chain. V lost 5 bases to trimming and J lost 1 base; unmatched junction nucleotides: 7. The CDR3 sequence is 15 residues long. CDR1 SGHNT and CDR2 YENEEA come from the germline V gene. The data stem from a study of blood T cell repertoires in COVID-19. TCRdb keeps only in-frame clones here, not all; method: immunoSEQ multiplex PCR. The sample shows some 74,000 clones, more than 75% of them seen only once. V is TRBV11-3 and J is TRBJ1-1, with 7 bases lining up with TRBD1. Sequenced material: peripheral blood. The sequence derives from a human donor in a cohort sampled during active COVID-19. For the CDR3, the DNA is TGTGCCAGCAGCCTTGACAGGGAGGCGAACACTGAAGCTTTCTTT. Translated, it gives CASSLDREANTEAFF.